The 27 T cell receptor beta chains below all came from one sample that was sequenced in a study of a mutant IDH1 vaccine in newly diagnosed glioma. The sample's time point: week 35, safety follow-up. Doses consisted of 300 ug of mutant IDH1 20-mer peptide each, paired with topical imiquimod. These receptors lack a known antigen. The table came from immunoSEQ multiplex PCR; TCRdb's copy has only in-frame clones and leaves some out. Among over 25,000 clones listed, 60% to 85% were seen once. The source material was PBMCs, sampled from a glioma patient whose treatment included an IDH1 peptide vaccine. The receptors were gathered from a woman younger than 45 with glioma. Some clones in this sample may be carry-over from other donors' samples.

The chain couples TRBV2 to TRBJ2-6, with 8 bases lining up with TRBD1. After removal of 7 bases from V and 0 bases from J, the junction contained 11 bases not matched to a gene. The germline gives CDR1 SNHLY, CDR2 FYNNEI. This CDR3 is built from 18 residues. CDR3 coding DNA: TGTGCCAGCACCTTCCGACAGGGGCTATACTCTGGGGCCAACGTCCTGACTTTC. It codes for CASTFRQGLYSGANVLTF.

This clone has a handful of counts. The chain employs TRBV9 and TRBJ2-7; 10 nucleotides align to TRBD2. CDR1 and CDR2 (germline): SGDLS, YYNGEE. There are 13 residues in the CDR3. J was trimmed by 3 bases and V by 7 bases; bases with no gene match: 4. The CDR3: CASSPSGSYEQYF. The CDR3 DNA is TGTGCCAGCTCTCCTAGCGGGAGCTACGAGCAGTACTTC.

The V and J genes are TRBV29-1 and TRBJ2-6; 8 bases align to TRBD1. CDR1 is SQVTM and CDR2 is ANQGSEA in the germline V gene. The length of the CDR3 is 15 residues. V shed 4 bases, J shed 2 bases, and the junction held 4 bases outside the gene matches. The CDR3 bases are TGCAGCGTTGGACAGGGGAGGACTGGGGCCAACGTCCTGACTTTC. The encoded protein is CSVGQGRTGANVLTF. The full variable domain, completed using reference TRBV29-1 and TRBJ2-6, is SAVISQKPSRDICQRGTSLTIQCQVDSQVTMMFWYRQQPGQSLTLIATANQGSEATYESGFVIDKFPISRPNLTFSTLTVSNMSPEDSSIYLCSVGQGRTGANVLTFGAGSRLTVL.

This chain joins TRBV10-3 and TRBJ1-1; 10 nucleotides match TRBD1. The J segment lost 4 bases and the V segment lost 1 base, leaving 6 bases of the junction unmatched. Germline V gene lookup returns CDR1 ENHRY and CDR2 SYGVKD. This CDR3 has 16 amino acids. The DNA for the CDR3 is TGTGCCATCAGTGAGTTGAAGACAGGGGGCGGCACTGAAGCTTTCTTT. Encoded protein: CAISELKTGGGTEAFF.

This sequence joins TRBV19 and TRBJ1-4; TRBD1 matches at 8 bases. Trimming cost V 7 bases and J 3 bases; bases outside gene matches: 13. Germline loops: CDR1 LNHDA, CDR2 SQIVND (reference sequence). This CDR3 has 17 residues. In DNA form, the CDR3 reads TGTGCCAGTACCATGGACAGGGAGGGTGAAGCTAATGAAAAACTGTTTTTT. It specifies CASTMDREGEANEKLFF.

The chain carries TRBV10-1 and TRBJ1-1, with no clear D. V was shortened by 2 bases and J by 1 base, with 11 bases between the two germline ends. The germline V gene has CDR1 WNHNN and CDR2 SYGVQD (reference sequence). CDR3 length: 15 amino acids. The DNA for the CDR3 is TGCGCCAGCAGTGAGAGAGCACACCCGAACACTGAAGCTTTCTTT. Protein sequence: CASSERAHPNTEAFF.

V is TRBV14 and J is TRBJ2-3; tentative D call: TRBD1 (6 bases). The germline CDR1 and CDR2 sequences are SGHDN and FVKESK. This CDR3 contains 15 residues. V lost 0 bases, J lost 6 bases, and 13 bases lay in between. CDR3 sequence (DNA): TGTGCCAGCAGCCAAGATGGGGGCCGAAGTGATACGCAGTATTTT. Translation gives CASSQDGGRSDTQYF.

The gene calls are TRBV11-3 and TRBJ2-1, with 9 nucleotides matching TRBD2. Losses at the gene ends were 1 base for V and 4 bases for J; bases not matched to a gene: 17. Germline lookup yields CDR1 SGHNT and CDR2 YENEEA. CDR3 length equals 20 residues. CDR3 region: CASSLVGLAGPDHPYNEQFF. CDR3 coding DNA: TGTGCCAGCAGCTTAGTCGGGCTAGCGGGACCTGATCACCCATACAATGAGCAGTTCTTC.

The CDR3, as DNA: TGTGCCAGCAGCTTGGGACACCTCGGCTCCTACAATGAGCAGTTCTTC. Its translation: CASSLGHLGSYNEQFF. The V call is TRBV11-2, the J call TRBJ2-1, with a weak D call TRBD1 (6 bases). The CDR3 is 16 residues long. Germline-derived CDR1 and CDR2 are SGHAT and FQNNGV. V shed 3 bases and J shed 0 bases, with 12 bases lying between them.

The chain has TRBV10-3 and TRBJ1-5, with a weak D call TRBD1 (5 bases). V lost 10 bases to trimming and J lost 0 bases, with 10 bases between them. CDR1 and CDR2 from the germline V gene are ENHRY and SYGVKD. This CDR3 contains 13 residues. The DNA for the CDR3 is TGTGCCACCCAGGGAAATAGCAATCAGCCCCAGCATTTT. Translated, it gives CATQGNSNQPQHF.

The chain couples TRBV6-5 to TRBJ2-3, with D maybe TRBD2 (5 bases). Germline-derived CDR1 and CDR2 are MNHEY and SVGAGI. With 6 bases removed from V and 0 bases from J, the gap between germline ends came to 7 bases. The CDR3 is 13 amino acids. The CDR3 sequence: CASRGLSTDTQYF. The DNA of the CDR3 is TGTGCCAGCAGAGGACTCAGCACAGATACGCAGTATTTT.

The V call is TRBV10-3, the J call TRBJ2-1, with 8 positions matching TRBD1. This CDR3 region has 14 residues. The V gene's germline CDR1 is ENHRY and CDR2 SYGVKD. V was clipped by 6 bases and J by 8 bases; unmatched bases: 9. CDR3 nucleotide sequence: TGTGCCATCAGGGACAGGGTAGGGTTCGATGAGCAGTTCTTC. It translates to CAIRDRVGFDEQFF.

V usage is TRBV19 and J usage is TRBJ2-7; perhaps TRBD1 as D (6 bases). V shed 4 bases and J shed 4 bases, with 14 bases lying between them. Germline CDR1 reads LNHDA; CDR2 reads SQIVND (reference sequence). The CDR3 runs 14 residues. CDR3 DNA sequence: TGTGCCAGTAGTACCGGACCCAGGGGATACGAGCAGTACTTC. Translating it yields CASSTGPRGYEQYF.

The chain uses TRBV19 and TRBJ2-7; 12 nucleotides match TRBD1. Germline V gene data show CDR1 as LNHDA and CDR2 as SQIVND (reference sequence). With 0 bases clipped from V and 4 bases from J, the junction kept 4 bases outside the gene matches. The CDR3 contains 16 residues. The chain's CDR3 is CASSIDPGQGAYEQYF. The CDR3 DNA reads as TGTGCCAGTAGTATAGATCCGGGACAGGGGGCTTACGAGCAGTACTTC.

In its sample, this clone was seen a few times. This rearrangement joins TRBV25-1 to TRBJ1-1, with D possibly matching TRBD1 (6 bases). The CDR3 extends over 15 amino acids. The V end was cut by 1 base, the J end by 4 bases, with 13 bases between. From germline, CDR1 is MGHDK and CDR2 SYGVNS. Written as DNA, the CDR3 is TGTGCCAGCAGTGAATGGTACGGGGGCGGCACTGAAGCTTTCTTT. As protein: CASSEWYGGGTEAFF.

This chain uses TRBV6-1 with TRBJ2-7; the match to TRBD2 covers 7 bases. The trim removed 2 bases at V and 6 bases at J, leaving 4 bases unmatched. The V gene's germline CDR1 is MNHNS and CDR2 SASEGT. The CDR3 consists of 13 residues. The CDR3 reads CASSESRTSEQYF. CDR3 DNA sequence: TGTGCCAGCAGTGAAAGTAGGACTAGCGAGCAGTACTTC.

The genes are TRBV12-5 and TRBJ1-5, with 7 bases fitting TRBD1. Germline V lookup: CDR1 LGHNT, CDR2 FRNRAP. The CDR3 totals 15 residues. The J segment lost 4 bases and the V segment lost 5 bases, leaving 8 bases of the junction unmatched. DNA for the CDR3: TGTGCTAGTGGTACGACAGGGTTAGGTAATCAGCCCCAGCATTTT. Translating gives CASGTTGLGNQPQHF.

The chain employs TRBV12-5 and TRBJ2-7; D possibly corresponds to TRBD2 (5 bases). From germline, CDR1 is LGHNT and CDR2 FRNRAP. Trimming took off 0 bases at V and 0 bases at J, with 21 bases between the two ends. CDR3 length: 19 residues. The CDR3 here is CASGLVEVLSGPHSYEQYF. The CDR3 DNA follows: TGTGCTAGTGGTTTGGTAGAGGTGCTGAGCGGACCTCACTCCTACGAGCAGTACTTC.

The chain has TRBV7-9 and TRBJ2-5; D is possibly TRBD2 (5 bases). Germline V gene lookup returns CDR1 SEHNR and CDR2 FQNEAQ (reference sequence). The CDR3 covers 15 residues. V was shortened by 1 base and J by 3 bases, with 12 bases between the two germline ends. This CDR3 is CASSLEWLAEETQYF. For the CDR3, the DNA is TGTGCCAGCAGCTTAGAGTGGCTAGCAGAAGAGACCCAGTACTTC.

This chain uses TRBV21-1 with TRBJ2-3; TRBD1 reflects the table's D call only, with no check against the DNA. TRBV21-1 is termed a pseudogene. This CDR3 comprises 17 residues. This CDR3 is CASSKVPGQERTDTQYF. The CDR3 DNA reads as TGTGCCAGCAGCAAAGTCCCGGGACAGGAAAGGACAGATACGCAGTATTTT.

J is TRBJ1-1 and V is TRBV12-5; TRBD1 agrees at 9 bases. The CDR3 extends over 17 amino acids. V was clipped by 4 bases and J by 2 bases; unmatched bases: 11. Germline CDR1 is LGHNT and CDR2 is FRNRAP. The CDR3 DNA reads as TGTGCTAGTGGTTCATCCGGGACAGGGTCATTAAACACTGAAGCTTTCTTT. Residues: CASGSSGTGSLNTEAFF.

The V gene is TRBV27, the J gene TRBJ2-1; D ambiguous. The CDR3 length is 15 residues. CDR1 is MNHEY, CDR2 SMNVEV, per germline (reference sequence). Trimming removed 2 bases at V and 0 bases at J, with 8 bases between. The DNA for the CDR3 is TGTGCCAGCAGTTTAGAACATCGCTCCTACAATGAGCAGTTCTTC. It specifies CASSLEHRSYNEQFF.

The rearrangement links TRBV7-2 to TRBJ1-5; 7 bases are shared with TRBD1. The CDR3 is made up of 14 amino acids. The ends lost 5 bases at V and 6 bases at J; junction bases unmatched: 7. Germline-derived CDR1 and CDR2 are SGHTA and FQGNSA. CDR3 in amino acids: CASSPRQGGQPQHF. The DNA for the CDR3 is TGTGCCAGCAGCCCCCGACAGGGAGGTCAGCCCCAGCATTTT.

The V call is TRBV29-1, the J call TRBJ2-7, with TRBD1 as a possible D gene (5 bases). Trimming took 4 bases from V and 0 from J, leaving 10 bases between them. CDR1 SQVTM and CDR2 ANQGSEA come from the germline V gene. The CDR3 contains 13 residues. In DNA form, the CDR3 reads TGCAGCGTTGTCTCTACAGGCTCCTACGAGCAGTACTTC. Protein: CSVVSTGSYEQYF.

The rearrangement joins TRBV4-1 to TRBJ2-1; 12 nucleotides agree with TRBD2. Looked up from germline, CDR1 is MGHRA and CDR2 is YSYEKL. J gave up 6 bases and V 0 bases, and 9 bases lay outside the gene matches. The CDR3 consists of 18 residues. In DNA, the CDR3 is TGCGCCAGCAGCCAAGAAGGAGAACTAGCGGGAGGAATCAATGAGCAGTTCTTC. As protein: CASSQEGELAGGINEQFF.

The chain employs TRBV30 and TRBJ2-7; 12 positions match TRBD2. This CDR3 contains 15 residues. Germline CDR1 is GTSNPN and CDR2 is SVGIG (reference sequence). The ends lost 3 bases at V and 5 bases at J; junction bases unmatched: 8. In nucleotides, the CDR3 is TGTGCCTGGAGCCCTGGGACTAGCGGGTGGGACGAGCAGTACTTC. It specifies CAWSPGTSGWDEQYF. Looking up the rest from reference TRBV30 and TRBJ2-7 gives the full variable domain: SQTIHQWPATLVQPVGSPLSLECTVEGTSNPNLYWYRQAAGRGLQLLFYSVGIGQISSEVPQNLSASRPQDRQFILSSKKLLLSDSGFYLCAWSPGTSGWDEQYFGPGTRLTVT.

This clone has more than one count but fewer than ten. This sequence joins TRBV7-9 and TRBJ2-1; 15 bases are shared with TRBD2. Losses at the gene ends were 6 bases for V and 5 bases for J; bases not matched to a gene: 5. In germline, CDR1 is SEHNR, CDR2 FQNEAQ (reference sequence). The CDR3 is made up of 16 amino acids. This CDR3 reads CASRYGTSGRNNEQFF. In DNA form, the CDR3 reads TGTGCCAGCAGGTACGGGACTAGCGGGAGGAACAATGAGCAGTTCTTC.